The T cell receptor beta chain described here comes from a study of T cell responses to AZD1222 COVID-19 vaccine (dated by TCRdb to the early 2020s). About the full investigation: AZD1222 recipients with second doses at about 4 weeks or about 12 weeks were pooled, because spike-specific TCR depth and breadth did not differ between schedules. A total of more than 230 trial participants underwent TCR sequencing, of whom around 200 received two doses of AZD1222 and some 25 received two doses of the MenACWY control vaccine. Trial participants were enrolled by age into subgroups of 18-55, 56-69 and 70-plus years, and 148, 28 and 57 TCR-sequenced participants, respectively, were included in these subgroups.

The CDR3 regions of human TCRbeta chains were subjected to immunosequencing. The authors' pipeline ran thus. TCRs in the repertoires were matched against a reference library of SARS-CoV-2-specific TCRs that had been generated with the MIRA antigen-specificity platform. Breadth meant the fraction of unique TCRs that were SARS-CoV-2-associated, whereas depth meant the fraction of total T cells that were SARS-CoV-2-associated. Each spike-specific TCR was assigned to its reactive spike region and to a CD4 or CD8 class using the MIRA data. Log10-transformed breadth and depth values were compared by one-way ANOVA with Sidak's multiple comparisons tests. TCRdb holds this immuneACCESS table with in-frame rearrangements only. Some clones are missing; in checked studies, unresolved V genes explain under half, and the rest has no known cause. That table supplies the V and J calls and clone size; D and trimming were determined from the DNA. Present in this sample are about 180,000 clones, just over 85% of which were seen just once. The ten largest clones take up around 0.5% of the sample.

With respect to this clone: Its antigen remains unidentified. No much larger clonotype is one base removed from it; base qualities were not supplied.

Sample time point, as interpreted from the label and publication: baseline before first vaccination. Samples from vaccinated people were obtained from the UK trials COV001 and COV002, which included a single-blind randomized controlled phase 2/3 trial of AZD1222 (ChAdOx1 nCoV-19) in healthy adults. For TCRbeta chain sequencing, PBMC samples were collected from trial participants at day 0 and at day 28 after the second dose. What the work shows at the level of the full study, not this receptor alone: Most participants were white British and females outnumbered males, and the authors suggested that clonal diversity may have been underestimated. In the small 56-69-year group, the increase in depth fell short of significance, most likely because of low power. Spike-specific TCR breadth and depth rose significantly after two AZD1222 doses compared with day 0 and with MenACWY recipients. Because no samples from the day 14 peak response were available, repertoires could be characterized only after the peak T cell response. Conclusions about previously exposed vaccinees are limited, since just a handful of AZD1222 recipients were seropositive for SARS-CoV-2 at baseline. Nearly half of unique spike-specific TCRs reportedly recognized epitopes outside regions mutated in the B.1.351 and B.1.1.7 variants. CD4 TCRs associated with the vaccine covered the entire spike protein, and the dominant responses were in regions 160-218 and 743-854.

The germline V gene (reference sequence) sets CDR1 to DFQATT and CDR2 to SNEGSKA. V loses 3 bases of germline sequence and J loses 4 bases, and the interval between the two ends is 9 bases. The CDR3, cysteine through phenylalanine, is 13 amino acids long. Here the CDR3 DNA is all that survives: 39 bases in frame from base 1. Specimen: peripheral blood, collected on day 0 of AZD1222 vaccination. This chain is built from TRBV20-1 and TRBJ1-4, with TRBD1 as a weak D call on 5 bases. This TCR was recovered from an adult in good health. CDR3 region: CSASSRVNEKLFF. The nucleotide sequence is TGCAGTGCTAGTTCCAGGGTTAATGAAAAACTGTTTTTT.